This T cell receptor beta chain was sequenced during a study of cytomegalovirus exposure and HLA in healthy donors. General study findings and limits: Sequences of the TCR beta chain were said to predict the HLA-A and HLA-B alleles of most subjects accurately. Using a false discovery rate of 0.05, a later analysis showed that fewer than 20,000 TCR beta sequences were associated with HLA alleles.

A multiplex PCR was run with 60 Vbeta primers and 13 Jbeta primers. Sequenced by immunoSEQ multiplex PCR; TCRdb stores in-frame clones only, minus some. The profile shows roughly 180,000 clones, about three quarters of them singletons. A note on this clone: Antigen specificity is unknown. The junction departs from the called germline gene at one end, perhaps through a read error. The sample contains more than one DNA sequence encoding this CDR3.

The TCR sequence derives from a female donor in good health and CMV-seronegative. Material: PBMCs.

The CDR3 bases are TGTGCCAGCACCGGGACTAGCGGGAGGTGGGGCACAGATACACAGTATTTT. As protein: CASTGTSGRWGTDTQYF. This rearrangement joins TRBV28 to TRBJ2-3; 15 bases are shared with TRBD2. CDR1 is MDHEN and CDR2 is SYDVKM in the germline V gene. This CDR3 has 17 amino acids. Full variable domain (remainder filled in from reference TRBV28 and TRBJ2-3): DVKVTQSSRYLVKRTGEKVFLECVQDMDHENMFWYRQDPGLGLRLIYFSYDVKMKEKGDIPEGYSVSREKKERFSLILESASTNQTSMYLCASTGTSGRWGTDTQYFGPGTRLTVL.